The clone carrying this T cell receptor beta chain was recorded many times. Its antigen is not identified. Each patient was aged 18 to 65 and had newly diagnosed hyperthyroidism of under 2 months' duration. PBMCs stemmed from over 7.5 ml fresh peripheral blood. The sample is drawn from a study of T cells in Graves' hyperthyroidism and ophthalmopathy. The wider study: Peripheral blood was obtained at initial diagnosis, preceding any treatment. Study outcomes and limitations: Most thyroid-expanded clonotypes above 0.001 were also found in blood.

Amplification of TCR beta CDR3 regions used RNA as the template. The primer set for the first-round RT-PCR of the TCR CDR3 was HTBI. TCRdb independently ran MiXCR on the multiplex PCR reads; one entry per CDR3 protein. The data contain around 500,000 distinct CDR3 sequences, 13% to 15% of them singletons. This CDR3 is built from 15 residues. V was clipped by 2 bases and J by 3 bases, with 11 bases between them. CDR1 and CDR2 (germline): SGHAT, FQNNGV. The sequence came from a young woman with Graves' hyperthyroidism. The sequenced sample consisted of blood. This chain joins TRBV11-2 and TRBJ1-5, with D unclear. CDR3 DNA: TGTGCCAGCAGCTTATACGGGGAGCCCAATCAGCCCCAGCATTTT. Its protein is CASSLYGEPNQPQHF.